This TCR beta chain was obtained from a study of blood T cell repertoires in COVID-19. Study overall: Material from acute and convalescent COVID-19 was sourced from the United States, Italy and Spain. PBMCs, B-cell-depleted T cells, or T cells were the source of the cDNA or gDNA that made up the material.

There are 16 residues in the CDR3. Germline assignment: CDR1 SGHDT and CDR2 YYEEEE. Germline trimming cut 2 bases from V and 3 bases from J; bases unmatched to any gene: 3. In the original workflow: It was from reference gene primer amplification that nucleated cell counts were estimated. Produced via immunoSEQ multiplex PCR; TCRdb's table is partial and in-frame only. For V, J and clone size, that table is used; D and trimming come from the DNA. The sample carries 300,000 to 400,000 clones, 88% recorded once. The Seattle patients joined while their infection was active and were tracked longitudinally afterward.

The sequenced sample consisted of peripheral blood. The receptor's source is a woman in her sixties or seventies with COVID-19, enrolled during active disease. The chain recombines TRBV5-6 with TRBJ2-3, with 13 bases that match TRBD2. The CDR3 sequence is CASSFKGLAGTDTQYF. CDR3 sequence (DNA): TGTGCCAGCAGCTTTAAGGGACTAGCGGGAACAGATACGCAGTATTTT.